Listed below are T cell receptor beta chains from one sample, sequenced in a study of CD8 T cells in cerebrospinal fluid in Alzheimer's disease. With the 10x single-cell sequencing reads reprocessed, TCRdb shows one record per CDR3 protein and no DNA. Its clone listing holds some 1,500 distinct CDR3 sequences. The sequenced sample was cerebrospinal fluid. Source of these receptors: a human donor with Alzheimer's disease. Each CDR3 is given with its conserved first and last residue. Clone size appears in some rows only: once, few, many, or a class for an expanded clone.

TRBV2	large	TRBJ2-5	CAGSVLTGQETQYF
TRBV28	large	TRBJ2-3	CASSLPGGSDTQYF
TRBV12-3/TRBV12-4	medium-sized	TRBJ1-4	CASSFRLTSKLFF
TRBV6-5	medium-sized	TRBJ2-1	CASSPQGQNEQFF
TRBV5-1	medium-sized	TRBJ2-3	CASRGLAGGDTQYF
TRBV2	medium-sized	TRBJ1-5	CASREGRNQPQHF
TRBV10-3	large	TRBJ1-2	CAISSLHDGYTF
TRBV7-3	medium-sized	TRBJ1-2	CASSNYGGAEKNYGYTF
TRBV11-2	medium-sized	TRBJ2-1	CASSLDLGSEQFF
TRBV20-1	medium-sized	TRBJ2-7	CSARDIKGPYEQYF
TRBV5-1	large	TRBJ2-7	CASSTPTGGPYEQYF
TRBV2	medium-sized	TRBJ2-7	CASSALGYEQYF
TRBV28	medium-sized	TRBJ2-7	CASSGWESSYEQYF
TRBV2	medium-sized	TRBJ1-1	CASSEQVGRGYTEAFF
TRBV6-5	medium-sized	TRBJ1-2	CASSQGQIYTF
TRBV3-1	medium-sized	TRBJ2-7	CASSHPASISYEQYF
TRBV7-2	large	TRBJ2-3	CASSLRLGGRTDTQYF
TRBV27	medium-sized	TRBJ2-5	CASSFDPGGRETQYF
TRBV11-2	large	TRBJ2-1	CASSLIGDRGYNEQFF
TRBV5-6	.	TRBJ1-2	CASSPRPPRSINYGYTF
TRBV7-9	large	TRBJ2-5	CASIPTGGETQYF
TRBV18	medium-sized	TRBJ1-3	CASSPPAGQGNTIYF
TRBV19	medium-sized	TRBJ1-1	CAIRDGAMNTEAFF
TRBV12-3/TRBV12-4	large	TRBJ2-3	CASKGLAGDTQYF
TRBV10-3	medium-sized	TRBJ1-5	CAISAGHHSNQPQHF
TRBV7-8	medium-sized	TRBJ1-3	CASSFSGRSSGNTIYF
TRBV3-1	large	TRBJ2-7	CASSQEGYEQYF
TRBV20-1	medium-sized	TRBJ1-3	CSAFDRGSNTIYF
TRBV28	medium-sized	TRBJ1-2	CASRFWGSYGYTF
TRBV7-9	large	TRBJ1-2	CASSPGTGGSYGYTF
TRBV24-1	medium-sized	TRBJ1-2	CATSSRGGGDYGYTF
TRBV5-1	medium-sized	TRBJ2-5	CASSLTAPQETQYF
TRBV9	medium-sized	TRBJ2-5	CASSVEAAQETQYF
TRBV5-1	medium-sized	TRBJ2-7	CASRKTGLEQYF
TRBV9	medium-sized	TRBJ2-5	CASSAYPGTSGVETQYF
TRBV5-5	.	TRBJ1-1	CASSLTGRDREAFF
TRBV13	medium-sized	TRBJ2-7	CASSASTGTRDYEQYF
TRBV10-1	large	TRBJ2-1	CASSGFFDQSGRSSYNEQFF
TRBV10-3	medium-sized	TRBJ1-2	CAISETGENYGYTF
TRBV7-9	medium-sized	TRBJ1-2	CASSQRDRGLDGYTF